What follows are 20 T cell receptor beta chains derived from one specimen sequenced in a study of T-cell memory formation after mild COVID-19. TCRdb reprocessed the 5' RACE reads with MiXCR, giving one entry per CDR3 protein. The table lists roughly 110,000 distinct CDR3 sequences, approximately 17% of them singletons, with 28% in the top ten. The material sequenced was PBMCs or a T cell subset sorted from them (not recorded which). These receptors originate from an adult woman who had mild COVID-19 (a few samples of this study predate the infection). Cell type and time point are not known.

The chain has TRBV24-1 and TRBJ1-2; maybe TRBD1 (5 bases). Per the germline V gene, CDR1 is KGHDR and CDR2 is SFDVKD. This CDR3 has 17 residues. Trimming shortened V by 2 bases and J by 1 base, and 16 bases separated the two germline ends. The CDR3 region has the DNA TGTGCCACCAGTGATTCAGGAATACAGGCGGTTAACTATGGCTACACCTTC. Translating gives CATSDSGIQAVNYGYTF.

The DNA of the CDR3 is TGCGCCAGCAGCCTGACAGACTACAATGAGCAGTTCTTC. This encodes CASSLTDYNEQFF. The V gene is TRBV5-1, the J gene TRBJ2-1; D possibly corresponds to TRBD1 (5 bases). This CDR3 contains 13 residues. The germline V and J ends were trimmed by 4 bases and 3 bases, with 8 bases remaining between them. Looked up from germline, CDR1 is SGHRS and CDR2 is YFSETQ.

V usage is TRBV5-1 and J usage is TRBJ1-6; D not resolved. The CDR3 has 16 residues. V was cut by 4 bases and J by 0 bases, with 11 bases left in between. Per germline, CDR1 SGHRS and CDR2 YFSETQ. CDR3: CASSLSAGSYNSPLHF. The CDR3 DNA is TGCGCCAGCAGCCTCTCTGCAGGCTCCTATAATTCACCCCTCCACTTT.

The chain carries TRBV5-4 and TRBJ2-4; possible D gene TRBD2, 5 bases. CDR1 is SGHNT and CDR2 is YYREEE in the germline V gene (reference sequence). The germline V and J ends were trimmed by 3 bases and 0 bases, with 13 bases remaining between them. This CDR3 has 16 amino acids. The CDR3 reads CASSSPDSSAKNIQYF. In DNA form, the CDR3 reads TGTGCCAGCAGCTCCCCGGACTCGTCAGCCAAAAACATTCAGTACTTC.

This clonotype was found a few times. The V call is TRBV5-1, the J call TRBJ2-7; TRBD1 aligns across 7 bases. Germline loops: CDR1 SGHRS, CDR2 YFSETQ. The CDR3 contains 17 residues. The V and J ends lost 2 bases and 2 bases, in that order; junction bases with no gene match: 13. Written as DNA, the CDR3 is TGCGCCAGCAGCTTATTAGAACAGGGGCGATTTCCCTACGAGCAGTACTTC. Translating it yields CASSLLEQGRFPYEQYF.

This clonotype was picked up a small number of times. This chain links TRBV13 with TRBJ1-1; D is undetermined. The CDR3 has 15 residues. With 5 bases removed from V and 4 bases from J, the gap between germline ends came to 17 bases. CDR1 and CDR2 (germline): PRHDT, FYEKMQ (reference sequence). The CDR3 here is CASSPSLAGGTEAFF. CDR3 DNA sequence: TGTGCCAGCAGCCCCTCGCTAGCCGGAGGCACTGAAGCTTTCTTT. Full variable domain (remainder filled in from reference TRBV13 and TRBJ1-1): AAGVIQSPRHLIKEKRETATLKCYPIPRHDTVYWYQQGPGQDPQFLISFYEKMQSDKGSIPDRFSAQQFSDYHSELNMSSLELGDSALYFCASSPSLAGGTEAFFGQGTRLTVV.

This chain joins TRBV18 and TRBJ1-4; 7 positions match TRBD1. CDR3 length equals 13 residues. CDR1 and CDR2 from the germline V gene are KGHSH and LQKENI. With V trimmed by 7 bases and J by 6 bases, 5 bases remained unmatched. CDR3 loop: CASLGGADEKLFF. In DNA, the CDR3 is TGTGCCAGCTTAGGGGGCGCGGATGAAAAACTGTTTTTT. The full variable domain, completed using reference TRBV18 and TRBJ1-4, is NAGVMQNPRHLVRRRGQEARLRCSPMKGHSHVYWYRQLPEEGLKFMVYLQKENIIDESGMPKERFSAEFPKEGPSILRIQQVVRGDSAAYFCASLGGADEKLFFGSGTQLSVL.

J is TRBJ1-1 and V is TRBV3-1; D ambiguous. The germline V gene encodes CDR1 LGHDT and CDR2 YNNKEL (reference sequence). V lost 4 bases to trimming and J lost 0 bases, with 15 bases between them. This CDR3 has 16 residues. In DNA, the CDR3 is TGTGCCAGCAGCCCAGTCTTCAGGATCATGAACACTGAAGCTTTCTTT. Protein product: CASSPVFRIMNTEAFF.

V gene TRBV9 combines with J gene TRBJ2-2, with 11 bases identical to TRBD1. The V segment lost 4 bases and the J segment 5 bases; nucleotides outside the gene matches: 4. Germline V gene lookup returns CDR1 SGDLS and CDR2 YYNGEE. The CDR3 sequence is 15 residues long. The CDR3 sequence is CASSRRDRGTGELFF. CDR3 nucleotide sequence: TGTGCCAGCAGCAGACGGGACAGGGGGACCGGGGAGCTGTTTTTT.

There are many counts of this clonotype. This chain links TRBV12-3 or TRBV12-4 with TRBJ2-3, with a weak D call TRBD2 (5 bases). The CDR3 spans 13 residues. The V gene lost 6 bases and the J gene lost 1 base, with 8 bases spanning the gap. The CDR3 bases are TGTGCCAGCAGCTCCGGGGGCACAGATACGCAGTATTTT. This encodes CASSSGGTDTQYF.

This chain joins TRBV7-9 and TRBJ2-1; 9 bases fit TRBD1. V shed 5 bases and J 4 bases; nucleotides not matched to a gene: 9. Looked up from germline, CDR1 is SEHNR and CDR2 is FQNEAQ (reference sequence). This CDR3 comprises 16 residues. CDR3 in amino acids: CASSHTGTGPYNEQFF. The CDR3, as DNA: TGTGCCAGCAGCCACACCGGGACAGGGCCTTACAATGAGCAGTTCTTC.

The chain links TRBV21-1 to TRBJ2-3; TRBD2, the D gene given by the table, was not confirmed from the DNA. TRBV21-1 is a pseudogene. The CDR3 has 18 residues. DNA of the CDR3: TGTGCCAGCAGCAAAAAAACCCGAGGAGCGGGGACCGCAGATACGCAGTATTTT. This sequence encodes CASSKKTRGAGTADTQYF.

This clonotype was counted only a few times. In nucleotides, the CDR3 is TGTGCCTGGAGTATGACAGGCCCAGAGACCCAGTACTTC. Translation: CAWSMTGPETQYF. The rearrangement joins TRBV30 to TRBJ2-5; D is possibly TRBD1 (6 bases). The CDR3 extends over 13 amino acids. The V gene lost 2 bases and the J gene lost 4 bases, with 11 bases spanning the gap. The germline CDR1 and CDR2 sequences are GTSNPN and SVGIG (reference sequence).

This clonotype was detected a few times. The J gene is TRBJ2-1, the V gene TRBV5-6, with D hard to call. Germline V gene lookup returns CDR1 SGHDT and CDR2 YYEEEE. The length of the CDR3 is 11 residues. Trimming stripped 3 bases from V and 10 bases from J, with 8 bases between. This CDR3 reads CASSSGEEQFF. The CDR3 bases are TGTGCCAGCAGCTCGGGTGAGGAGCAGTTCTTC.

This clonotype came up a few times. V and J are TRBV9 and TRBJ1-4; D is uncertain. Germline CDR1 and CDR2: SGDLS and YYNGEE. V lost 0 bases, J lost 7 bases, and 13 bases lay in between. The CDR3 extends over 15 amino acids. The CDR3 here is CASSVAPGPFEKLFF. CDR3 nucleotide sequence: TGTGCCAGCAGCGTAGCTCCCGGCCCCTTTGAAAAACTGTTTTTT.

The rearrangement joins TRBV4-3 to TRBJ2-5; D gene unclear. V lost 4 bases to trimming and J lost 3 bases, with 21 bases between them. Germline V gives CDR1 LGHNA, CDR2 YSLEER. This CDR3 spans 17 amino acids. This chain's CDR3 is CASSPELRVQLKETQYF. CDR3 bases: TGCGCCAGCAGCCCTGAGCTTCGAGTACAGCTTAAAGAGACCCAGTACTTC.

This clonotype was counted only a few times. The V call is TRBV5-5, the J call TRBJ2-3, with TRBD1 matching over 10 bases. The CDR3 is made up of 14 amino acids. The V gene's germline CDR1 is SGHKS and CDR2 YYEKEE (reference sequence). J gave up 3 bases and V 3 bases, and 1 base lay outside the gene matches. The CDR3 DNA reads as TGTGCCAGCAGCTGGGGACAGGGGACAGATACGCAGTATTTT. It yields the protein CASSWGQGTDTQYF.

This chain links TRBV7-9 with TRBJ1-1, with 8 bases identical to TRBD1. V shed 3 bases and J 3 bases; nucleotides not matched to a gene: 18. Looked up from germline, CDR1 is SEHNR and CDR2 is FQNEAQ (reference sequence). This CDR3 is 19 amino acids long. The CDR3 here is CASSFGLLGTRGPDTEAFF. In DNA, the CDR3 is TGTGCCAGCAGCTTTGGCCTACTAGGGACCAGGGGGCCGGACACTGAAGCTTTCTTT.

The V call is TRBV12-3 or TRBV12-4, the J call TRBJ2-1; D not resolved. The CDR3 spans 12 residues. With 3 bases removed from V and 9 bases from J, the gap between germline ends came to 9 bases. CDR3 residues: CASSFDQGEQFF. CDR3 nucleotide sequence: TGTGCCAGCAGTTTTGACCAAGGTGAGCAGTTCTTC.

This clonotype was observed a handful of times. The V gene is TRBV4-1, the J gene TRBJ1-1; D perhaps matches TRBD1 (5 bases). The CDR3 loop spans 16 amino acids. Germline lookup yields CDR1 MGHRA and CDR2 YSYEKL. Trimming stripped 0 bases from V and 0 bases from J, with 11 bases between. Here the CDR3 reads CASSQEGEGMNTEAFF. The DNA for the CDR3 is TGCGCCAGCAGCCAAGAAGGAGAGGGGATGAACACTGAAGCTTTCTTT.